This passage covers 16 T cell receptor beta chains from one sample sequenced in a study of CD8+ T cells in alopecia areata. Specified treatment: oral pan-JAK inhibitor, 5-10 mg twice daily. Extraction and reverse transcription of RNA yielded cDNA as the sequencing template. Measured with immunoSEQ multiplex PCR; TCRdb has only the in-frame clones, and not every one. The top ten hold around 3.4% of the sample, which has over 95,000 clones, less than 60% seen once. Sequencing used CD4+ T cells sorted from blood, obtained at week 24, from a patient treated with tofacitinib. These receptors were obtained from a human donor with alopecia areata.

The V call is TRBV29-1, the J call TRBJ2-7, with D perhaps given as TRBD1 or TRBD2 (5 bases each). This CDR3 has 14 residues. Germline CDR1 and CDR2: SQVTM and ANQGSEA. The ends were cut back, 7 bases at V and 4 bases at J, with 20 bases in the middle. The CDR3 DNA follows: TGCAGCGCCCAGCATAATCGGGGCCGGTACGAGCAGTACTTC. Protein sequence: CSAQHNRGRYEQYF.

This chain links TRBV4-1 with TRBJ2-3; D ambiguous. This CDR3 comprises 14 residues. Trimming removed 0 bases from V and 10 bases from J, with 14 bases in between. CDR1 and CDR2 from the germline V gene are MGHRA and YSYEKL. DNA for the CDR3: TGCGCCAGCAGCCAAGATCATGCTCACGGGTCGCAGTATTTT. Its translation is CASSQDHAHGSQYF.

The J gene is TRBJ1-1, the V gene TRBV29-1; TRBD1 matches at 7 bases. J lost 1 base, V lost 6 bases, and 8 bases had no gene match. Germline V gives CDR1 SQVTM, CDR2 ANQGSEA. The CDR3 loop spans 14 amino acids. The CDR3 reads CSVRKGQRNTEAFF. CDR3 nucleotide sequence: TGCAGCGTCAGGAAGGGACAGAGGAACACTGAAGCTTTCTTT.

This clone was picked up a small number of times. This specimen includes other DNA sequences encoding the same CDR3. V gene TRBV29-1 combines with J gene TRBJ2-5; a possible D gene is TRBD1 (6 bases). Germline CDR1 is SQVTM and CDR2 is ANQGSEA. Trimming took off 4 bases at V and 5 bases at J, with 11 bases between the two ends. The CDR3 runs 12 residues. The CDR3 DNA sequence: TGCAGCGTTGCAGGGGCTGGGGAGACCCAGTACTTC. Its protein product is CSVAGAGETQYF. Full variable domain (outside the CDR3, taken from reference TRBV29-1 and TRBJ2-5): SAVISQKPSRDICQRGTSLTIQCQVDSQVTMMFWYRQQPGQSLTLIATANQGSEATYESGFVIDKFPISRPNLTFSTLTVSNMSPEDSSIYLCSVAGAGETQYFGPGTRLLVL.

In this sample, this clone turned up a few times. The chain couples TRBV7-9 to TRBJ2-1; D not certain. CDR3 size: 11 residues. V was trimmed by 4 bases and J by 15 bases, leaving 13 bases between them. The germline CDR1 and CDR2 sequences are SEHNR and FQNEAQ (reference sequence). Here the CDR3 DNA reads TGTGCCAGCAGCTCGAAGTTGTCCGGGTTCTTC. Protein product: CASSSKLSGFF. Together with reference TRBV7-9 and TRBJ2-1, the CDR3 gives the full variable domain: DTGVSQNPRHKITKRGQNVTFRCDPISEHNRLYWYRQTLGQGPEFLTYFQNEAQLEKSRLLSDRFSAERPKGSFSTLEIQRTEQGDSAMYLCASSSKLSGFFGPGTRLTVL.

This chain uses TRBV5-1 with TRBJ2-4; D unresolved. This CDR3 is built from 16 residues. Trimming took off 0 bases at V and 0 bases at J, with 10 bases between the two ends. Germline V CDR1 and CDR2: SGHRS, YFSETQ. The CDR3: CASSLGQPLAKNIQYF. The CDR3 DNA is TGCGCCAGCAGCTTGGGGCAGCCTCTAGCCAAAAACATTCAGTACTTC.

The V and J genes are TRBV2 and TRBJ1-6, with a tentative D call TRBD1 (5 bases). Germline V gene data show CDR1 as SNHLY and CDR2 as FYNNEI. The CDR3 is made up of 14 amino acids. V was cut by 6 bases and J by 16 bases, with 22 bases left in between. The CDR3 DNA follows: TGTGCCAGCAGGAGGGACCGAAACGTGGGGAATCTCCACTTT. Its protein is CASRRDRNVGNLHF.

The chain employs TRBV5-1 and TRBJ1-1; 9 bases align to TRBD1. V shed 1 base and J 3 bases; nucleotides not matched to a gene: 10. There are 17 residues in the CDR3. CDR1 SGHRS and CDR2 YFSETQ come from the germline V gene. Here the CDR3 reads CASSLYLGGTGYTEAFF. The CDR3 DNA reads TGCGCCAGCAGCTTGTATTTAGGAGGGACAGGGTACACTGAAGCTTTCTTT.

At least ten counts were recorded for this clone. The chain employs TRBV7-8 and TRBJ1-3; possible D gene TRBD1, 5 bases. V shed 1 base and J shed 0 bases, with 19 bases lying between them. Germline CDR1 SGHVS, CDR2 FQNEAQ. The CDR3 covers 19 residues. Here the CDR3 reads CASSLVSLGQGFSGNTIYF. CDR3 DNA sequence: TGTGCCAGCAGCTTAGTGTCGCTGGGGCAGGGCTTCTCTGGAAACACCATATATTTT.

A few counts support this clone. The rearrangement links TRBV25-1 to TRBJ1-6; 8 nucleotides match TRBD1. Trimming took 7 bases from V and 7 from J; bases not matched to a gene: 6. The V gene's germline CDR1 is MGHDK and CDR2 SYGVNS. There are 14 residues in the CDR3. CDR3 nucleotide sequence: TGTGCCAGCACCCAGGGGGCTATCAATTCACCCCTCCACTTT. Its protein is CASTQGAINSPLHF.

This sequence joins TRBV5-1 and TRBJ2-1; the match to TRBD1 covers 8 bases. The length of the CDR3 is 15 residues. Germline CDR1 SGHRS, CDR2 YFSETQ. After removal of 5 bases from V and 0 bases from J, the junction contained 4 bases not matched to a gene. Here the CDR3 DNA reads TGCGCCAGCAGTCGACAGGGGAGCTCCTACAATGAGCAGTTCTTC. Protein product: CASSRQGSSYNEQFF.

This chain links TRBV20-1 with TRBJ1-2; D possibly corresponds to TRBD1 (6 bases). The germline V gene encodes CDR1 DFQATT and CDR2 SNEGSKA (reference sequence). This CDR3 region has 11 residues. V was cut by 5 bases and J by 8 bases, with 12 bases left in between. In DNA form, the CDR3 reads TGCAGTGCTGTGACAGGTCTCGGCTACACCTTC. Its protein is CSAVTGLGYTF.

This clone came up once. The V and J genes are TRBV4-1 and TRBJ1-6; no firm D call. V was pared by 4 bases and J by 9 bases, with 13 bases between. The CDR3 has 14 residues. Germline CDR1 reads MGHRA; CDR2 reads YSYEKL. CDR3 sequence (DNA): TGCGCCAGCAGCCGTACAGAGCTTTCTTCACCCCTCCACTTT. Protein sequence: CASSRTELSSPLHF.

The chain uses TRBV9 and TRBJ2-5, with 14 bases aligning to TRBD2. Germline lookup yields CDR1 SGDLS and CDR2 YYNGEE. The CDR3 totals 17 residues. J lost 2 bases, V lost 4 bases, and 7 bases had no gene match. Here the CDR3 DNA reads TGTGCCAGCAGCATCGGGACTAGCGGGGGCATACAAGAGACCCAGTACTTC. Encoded protein: CASSIGTSGGIQETQYF.

Here the CDR3 DNA reads TGTGCCAGCAGTGAATGGGGTAATACTGAAGCTTTCTTT. This codes for CASSEWGNTEAFF. This chain joins TRBV25-1 and TRBJ1-1; D unresolved. From germline, CDR1 is MGHDK and CDR2 SYGVNS. There are 13 residues in the CDR3. V lost 1 base and J lost 5, with 8 bases in between.

The rearrangement links TRBV5-1 to TRBJ2-3; D possibly corresponds to TRBD1 (6 bases). The germline V gene encodes CDR1 SGHRS and CDR2 YFSETQ. The CDR3 is 13 residues long. V was cut by 7 bases and J by 1 base, with 10 bases left in between. CDR3 in amino acids: CASGPGGTDTQYF. CDR3 nucleotides: TGCGCCAGCGGGCCAGGGGGCACAGATACGCAGTATTTT.